The rows below give T cell receptor beta chains drawn from one sample of a study of CD8 T cells in Susac syndrome. TCRdb analysed the immunoSEQ multiplex PCR reads with MiXCR anew, one entry per CDR3 protein. The sample holds over 150,000 distinct CDR3 sequences, over 85% seen once. The sample consisted of CD4+ T cells from PBMCs. The receptors here all came from a human donor with multiple sclerosis. Both conserved end residues are part of each CDR3. A D gene is named only where the DNA matches it firmly. Some rows mark clone size as missing; the rest say once, few, many or name a class of expanded clone.

J gene: TRBJ1-4; V gene: TRBV7-9; clone size: .; D gene: .; CDR3 protein: CASTQDSFVEKLFF; CDR3 DNA: TGTGCCAGCACCCAGGACAGTTTCGTTGAAAAACTGTTTTTT
J gene: TRBJ2-1; V gene: TRBV7-8; clone size: once; D gene: TRBD1; CDR3 protein: CASSSSGQFNEQFF; CDR3 DNA: TGTGCCAGCAGCTCATCGGGACAGTTCAATGAGCAGTTCTTC
J gene: TRBJ1-3; V gene: TRBV2; clone size: .; D gene: TRBD1; CDR3 protein: CASSKQGANGNTIYF; CDR3 DNA: TGTGCCAGCAGTAAACAGGGGGCGAACGGAAACACCATATATTTT
J gene: TRBJ1-2; V gene: TRBV12-3/TRBV12-4; clone size: .; D gene: .; CDR3 protein: CASSPTGSNYGYTF; CDR3 DNA: TGTGCCAGCAGTCCAACAGGTTCTAACTATGGCTACACCTTC
J gene: TRBJ1-3; V gene: TRBV7-2; clone size: .; D gene: .; CDR3 protein: CASSLDVSGNTIYF; CDR3 DNA: TGTGCCAGCAGCTTAGACGTCTCTGGAAACACCATATATTTT
J gene: TRBJ2-5; V gene: TRBV28; clone size: .; D gene: .; CDR3 protein: CASRPTWETQYF; CDR3 DNA: TGTGCCAGCAGACCCACCTGGGAGACCCAGTACTTC
J gene: TRBJ1-1; V gene: TRBV5-4; clone size: .; D gene: TRBD1; CDR3 protein: CASSFSGTGGVEPEAFF; CDR3 DNA: TGTGCCAGCAGCTTCTCCGGGACAGGGGGCGTGGAGCCTGAAGCTTTCTTT
J gene: TRBJ1-1; V gene: TRBV4-3; clone size: .; D gene: .; CDR3 protein: CASSQDLRVPLAFF; CDR3 DNA: TGCGCCAGCAGCCAAGACCTCCGGGTACCTTTAGCTTTCTTT
J gene: TRBJ2-7; V gene: TRBV7-8; clone size: .; D gene: .; CDR3 protein: CASSLGRSSEQYF; CDR3 DNA: TGTGCCAGCAGCTTAGGCAGGTCCTCCGAGCAGTACTTC
J gene: TRBJ1-5; V gene: TRBV15; clone size: .; D gene: .; CDR3 protein: CATGTQGNQPQHF; CDR3 DNA: TGTGCCACCGGGACACAGGGCAATCAGCCCCAGCATTTT
J gene: TRBJ2-7; V gene: TRBV29-1; clone size: .; D gene: TRBD1; CDR3 protein: CSVGGDRGGEQYF; CDR3 DNA: TGCAGCGTTGGTGGGGACAGGGGAGGCGAGCAGTACTTC
J gene: TRBJ1-4; V gene: TRBV5-4; clone size: few; D gene: .; CDR3 protein: CASSLGATNEKLFF; CDR3 DNA: TGTGCCAGCAGCTTGGGTGCAACTAATGAAAAACTGTTTTTT
J gene: TRBJ2-2; V gene: TRBV5-1; clone size: once; D gene: .; CDR3 protein: CASSLTPNTGELFF; CDR3 DNA: TGCGCCAGCAGCTTGACCCCAAACACCGGGGAGCTGTTTTTT
J gene: TRBJ2-1; V gene: TRBV6-2/TRBV6-3; clone size: .; D gene: TRBD2; CDR3 protein: CASSLGGSGVDEQFF; CDR3 DNA: TGTGCCAGCAGTTTGGGGGGGAGTGGGGTCGATGAGCAGTTCTTC
J gene: TRBJ2-3; V gene: TRBV25-1; clone size: .; D gene: TRBD2; CDR3 protein: CASSDSSGGGDTQYF; CDR3 DNA: TGTGCCAGCAGTGATTCTAGCGGGGGTGGAGATACGCAGTATTTT
J gene: TRBJ2-1; V gene: TRBV30; clone size: .; D gene: .; CDR3 protein: CAWSTNRFEQFF; CDR3 DNA: TGTGCCTGGAGTACTAATAGATTTGAGCAGTTCTTC
J gene: TRBJ2-3; V gene: TRBV12-3/TRBV12-4; clone size: .; D gene: TRBD1; CDR3 protein: CASRLRQGGLNTQYF; CDR3 DNA: TGTGCCAGCAGACTTAGACAGGGGGGTTTAAATACGCAGTATTTT
J gene: TRBJ2-1; V gene: TRBV4-1; clone size: once; D gene: .; CDR3 protein: CASSQAGLNYNEQFF; CDR3 DNA: TGCGCCAGCAGCCAAGCCGGACTAAACTACAATGAGCAGTTCTTC
J gene: TRBJ2-5; V gene: TRBV7-3; clone size: .; D gene: TRBD2; CDR3 protein: CASSSGTSGGLGETQYF; CDR3 DNA: TGTGCCAGCAGCTCAGGGACTAGCGGGGGGTTGGGGGAGACCCAGTACTTC
J gene: TRBJ1-5; V gene: TRBV12-3/TRBV12-4; clone size: .; D gene: TRBD1; CDR3 protein: CASTRGGNQPQHF; CDR3 DNA: TGTGCCAGCACCAGGGGGGGGAATCAGCCCCAGCATTTT
J gene: TRBJ2-5; V gene: TRBV6-2/TRBV6-3; clone size: .; D gene: TRBD2; CDR3 protein: CASSRPTSGKEETQYF; CDR3 DNA: TGTGCCAGCAGCCGCCCGACTAGCGGGAAGGAAGAGACCCAGTACTTC
J gene: TRBJ1-2; V gene: TRBV18; clone size: .; D gene: .; CDR3 protein: CASSSAFRANYGYTF; CDR3 DNA: TGTGCCAGCTCATCAGCCTTTCGGGCTAACTATGGCTACACCTTC
J gene: TRBJ1-3; V gene: TRBV28; clone size: .; D gene: .; CDR3 protein: CASSLPYSGNTIYF; CDR3 DNA: TGTGCCAGCAGTTTACCGTACTCTGGAAACACCATATATTTT
J gene: TRBJ2-1; V gene: TRBV27; clone size: .; D gene: TRBD1; CDR3 protein: CASSFPGGREFF; CDR3 DNA: TGTGCCAGCAGTTTCCCAGGGGGCAGGGAGTTCTTC
J gene: TRBJ1-2; V gene: TRBV27; clone size: once; D gene: .; CDR3 protein: CASSFQWDMAQSYGYTF; CDR3 DNA: TGTGCCAGCAGTTTTCAGTGGGACATGGCACAGAGCTATGGCTACACCTTC
J gene: TRBJ1-2; V gene: TRBV29-1; clone size: once; D gene: .; CDR3 protein: CSVEDGRNYGYTF; CDR3 DNA: TGCAGCGTTGAAGACGGACGGAACTATGGCTACACCTTC
J gene: TRBJ2-4; V gene: TRBV28; clone size: .; D gene: .; CDR3 protein: CASRPGGGILAKNIQYF; CDR3 DNA: TGTGCCAGCAGACCCGGGGGCGGCATACTAGCCAAAAACATTCAGTACTTC
J gene: TRBJ1-2; V gene: TRBV12-3/TRBV12-4; clone size: .; D gene: TRBD1; CDR3 protein: CASSLTGSNYGYTF; CDR3 DNA: TGTGCCAGCAGCTTGACAGGGTCTAACTATGGCTACACCTTC
J gene: TRBJ2-2; V gene: TRBV9; clone size: once; D gene: .; CDR3 protein: CASSVGVTELFF; CDR3 DNA: TGTGCCAGCAGCGTAGGTGTAACTGAGCTGTTTTTT
J gene: TRBJ2-5; V gene: TRBV15; clone size: .; D gene: .; CDR3 protein: CATSRAGETQYF; CDR3 DNA: TGTGCCACCAGCAGAGCGGGGGAGACCCAGTACTTC
J gene: TRBJ2-7; V gene: TRBV27; clone size: .; D gene: .; CDR3 protein: CASSFGQTAYEQYF; CDR3 DNA: TGTGCCAGCAGTTTCGGGCAGACAGCCTACGAGCAGTACTTC
J gene: TRBJ1-2; V gene: TRBV9; clone size: .; D gene: .; CDR3 protein: CASSVTGHYNYGYTF; CDR3 DNA: TGTGCCAGCAGCGTAACGGGACACTATAACTATGGCTACACCTTC
J gene: TRBJ2-5; V gene: TRBV11-2; clone size: .; D gene: .; CDR3 protein: CASSLWLKTRGETQYF; CDR3 DNA: TGTGCCAGCAGCTTGTGGCTAAAGACGAGGGGGGAGACCCAGTACTTC
J gene: TRBJ2-5; V gene: TRBV7-2; clone size: .; D gene: TRBD2; CDR3 protein: CASSLVPSGFQETQYF; CDR3 DNA: TGTGCCAGCAGCTTAGTCCCTAGCGGGTTCCAAGAGACCCAGTACTTC
J gene: TRBJ2-5; V gene: TRBV5-1; clone size: .; D gene: TRBD1; CDR3 protein: CASSLGQGGETQYF; CDR3 DNA: TGCGCCAGCAGCCTAGGACAGGGCGGCGAGACCCAGTACTTC
J gene: TRBJ2-7; V gene: TRBV11-2; clone size: .; D gene: TRBD2; CDR3 protein: CASSLRSYGRGAGAQYF; CDR3 DNA: TGTGCCAGCAGCCTCCGATCCTACGGGCGGGGGGCCGGAGCGCAGTACTTC
J gene: TRBJ2-3; V gene: TRBV5-4; clone size: .; D gene: .; CDR3 protein: CASSWDQSVLGTQYF; CDR3 DNA: TGTGCCAGCAGCTGGGACCAGTCGGTGTTAGGTACGCAGTATTTT
J gene: TRBJ1-1; V gene: TRBV5-4; clone size: .; D gene: .; CDR3 protein: CASSLFGVSGNTEAFF; CDR3 DNA: TGTGCCAGCAGCTTGTTCGGAGTTTCTGGGAACACTGAAGCTTTCTTT
J gene: TRBJ2-2; V gene: TRBV19; clone size: few; D gene: TRBD1; CDR3 protein: CASSRGQNTGELFF; CDR3 DNA: TGTGCCAGTAGTAGGGGACAGAATACCGGGGAGCTGTTTTTT
J gene: TRBJ1-1; V gene: TRBV14; clone size: .; D gene: .; CDR3 protein: CASSLDYNTEAFF; CDR3 DNA: TGTGCCAGCAGCTTGGATTATAACACTGAAGCTTTCTTT
J gene: TRBJ2-1; V gene: TRBV30; clone size: .; D gene: TRBD2; CDR3 protein: CAWARLARNEQFF; CDR3 DNA: TGTGCCTGGGCCCGACTAGCTCGGAATGAGCAGTTCTTC
J gene: TRBJ2-3; V gene: TRBV5-1; clone size: .; D gene: .; CDR3 protein: CASMAGSTDTQYF; CDR3 DNA: TGCGCCAGCATGGCAGGGTCTACAGATACGCAGTATTTT
J gene: TRBJ2-2; V gene: TRBV10-3; clone size: .; D gene: TRBD1; CDR3 protein: CAISRDSISGELFF; CDR3 DNA: TGTGCCATCAGCCGGGACAGTATCTCCGGGGAGCTGTTTTTT
J gene: TRBJ1-5; V gene: TRBV15; clone size: .; D gene: .; CDR3 protein: CATSRDPGQGYQPQHF; CDR3 DNA: TGTGCCACCAGCAGAGACCCAGGCCAGGGCTATCAGCCCCAGCATTTT
J gene: TRBJ1-3; V gene: TRBV12-3/TRBV12-4; clone size: .; D gene: .; CDR3 protein: CASSPVGNTIYF; CDR3 DNA: TGTGCCAGCAGTCCCGTAGGGAACACCATATATTTT
J gene: TRBJ1-1; V gene: TRBV6-5; clone size: .; D gene: .; CDR3 protein: CASRPGGTEAFF; CDR3 DNA: TGTGCCAGCAGGCCGGGAGGTACTGAAGCTTTCTTT
J gene: TRBJ2-4; V gene: TRBV12-3/TRBV12-4; clone size: .; D gene: TRBD1; CDR3 protein: CASADRGNIQYF; CDR3 DNA: TGTGCCAGCGCCGACAGGGGAAACATTCAGTACTTC